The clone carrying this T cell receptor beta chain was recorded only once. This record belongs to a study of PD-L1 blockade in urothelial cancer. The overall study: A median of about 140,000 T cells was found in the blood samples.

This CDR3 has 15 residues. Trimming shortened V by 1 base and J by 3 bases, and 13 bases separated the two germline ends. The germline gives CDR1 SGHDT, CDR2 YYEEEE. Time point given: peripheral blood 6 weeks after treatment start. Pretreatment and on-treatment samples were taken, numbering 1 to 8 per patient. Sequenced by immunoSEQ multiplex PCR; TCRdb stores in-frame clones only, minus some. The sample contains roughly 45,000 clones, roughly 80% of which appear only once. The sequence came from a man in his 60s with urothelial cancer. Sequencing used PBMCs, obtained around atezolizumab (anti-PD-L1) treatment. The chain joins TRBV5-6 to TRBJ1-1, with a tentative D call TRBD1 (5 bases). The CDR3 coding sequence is TGTGCCAGCAGCTTGCTGGGGCAGGTGGACACTGAAGCTTTCTTT. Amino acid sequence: CASSLLGQVDTEAFF.